These 26 T cell receptor beta chains came from one sample sequenced in a study of diagnostic markers for celiac disease. TCRdb reworked the reads into one entry per CDR3 protein, no DNA. The listing records several thousand distinct CDR3 sequences. The sequenced sample consisted of either unsorted cells or a sorted T cell fraction (not recorded which). Receptors originate from a human donor. This table probably holds off-target reads from a library built for another chain.

This chain links TRBV27 with TRBJ2-7; lacking DNA, the TRBD1 call made by TCRdb goes unchecked. Germline V gene data show CDR1 as MNHEY and CDR2 as SMNVEV (reference sequence). The CDR3 runs 15 residues. This CDR3 reads CASSLRRQIGAEQYF.

J is TRBJ1-5 and V is TRBV10-3; TCRdb picks TRBD1, but there is no DNA to check that call. This CDR3 is 14 amino acids long. In germline, CDR1 is ENHRY, CDR2 SYGVKD. The CDR3 sequence is CAISENVGGQPQHF.

The chain combines TRBV10-3 with TRBJ2-2. This CDR3 is 11 amino acids long. Germline assignment: CDR1 ENHRY and CDR2 SYGVKD. The CDR3 reads CAISSPGELFF.

This clonotype is deemed medium-sized by its frequency. The V gene is TRBV7-2, the J gene TRBJ1-1. Germline V lookup: CDR1 SGHTA, CDR2 FQGNSA. This CDR3 has 13 residues. CDR3 in amino acids: CASSPGTTREAFF.

The CDR3 region is CASSQVGTGGWEPQHF. This chain joins TRBV6-1 and TRBJ1-5; TCRdb's D call, TRBD1, is unchecked because there is no DNA. The CDR3 is 16 amino acids. The germline gives CDR1 MNHNS, CDR2 SASEGT.

CDR3: CASSLWAGGMSNEKLFF. This chain connects TRBV13 to TRBJ1-4; TCRdb reports TRBD1, a call that lacks DNA to check it against. Germline lookup yields CDR1 PRHDT and CDR2 FYEKMQ (reference sequence). The CDR3 runs 17 residues.

J is TRBJ2-3 and V is TRBV7-9; TCRdb gives TRBD1 as the D gene, but with no DNA this cannot be confirmed. The CDR3 has 15 residues. Germline V CDR1 and CDR2: SEHNR, FQNEAQ (reference sequence). The CDR3 protein is CASSLGGGSPDTQYF.

This chain uses TRBV11-2 with TRBJ2-1; as DNA is missing, the TRBD1 call by TCRdb cannot be tested. This CDR3 is built from 15 residues. In germline, CDR1 is SGHAT, CDR2 FQNNGV. The CDR3 sequence: CASSPRRGDNNEQFF. Based on the CDR3 plus reference TRBV11-2 and TRBJ2-1, the full variable domain is EAGVAQSPRYKIIEKRQSVAFWCNPISGHATLYWYQQILGQGPKLLIQFQNNGVVDDSQLPKDRFSAERLKGVDSTLKIQPAKLEDSAVYLCASSPRRGDNNEQFFGPGTRLTVL.

This clonotype is labeled medium-sized based on frequency. The CDR3 sequence: CASSTTEGRQPQHF. V usage is TRBV23-1 and J usage is TRBJ1-5. TRBV23-1 is annotated as an ORF whose role is uncertain. There are 14 residues in the CDR3.

This chain connects TRBV3-1 to TRBJ2-3; TCRdb reports TRBD2, a call that lacks DNA to check it against. The germline CDR1 and CDR2 sequences are LGHDT and YNNKEL (reference sequence). The CDR3 is 14 residues long. The CDR3 reads CASSLAGDTDTQYF.

This chain connects TRBV5-1 to TRBJ2-7; the TRBD2 assignment by TCRdb is unverifiable without DNA. This CDR3 spans 14 amino acids. Per germline, CDR1 SGHRS and CDR2 YFSETQ. The CDR3 here is CASSSSGSTYEQYF.

The V gene is TRBV7-8, the J gene TRBJ1-4; as DNA is missing, the TRBD1 call by TCRdb cannot be tested. This CDR3 is built from 16 residues. Germline V gene data show CDR1 as SGHVS and CDR2 as FQNEAQ. The CDR3 reads CASSLRRGDWGEKLFF.

The chain couples TRBV6-2 or TRBV6-3 to TRBJ2-2; the TRBD2 assignment by TCRdb is unverifiable without DNA. CDR3 length: 15 amino acids. Germline V gene data show CDR1 as MNHEY and CDR2 as SVGEGT. This CDR3 is CASSRTSLGTGELFF.

The chain employs TRBV20-1 and TRBJ2-2. The germline CDR1 and CDR2 sequences are DFQATT and SNEGSKA (reference sequence). The CDR3 spans 16 residues. CDR3 sequence: CSARDAGLANTGELFF.

Measured by frequency, this clonotype is medium-sized. The genes are TRBV20-1 and TRBJ2-3. Germline assignment: CDR1 DFQATT and CDR2 SNEGSKA (reference sequence). The CDR3 consists of 13 residues. The CDR3 protein is CSASKQFRDTQYF.

The chain uses TRBV28 and TRBJ2-1; TCRdb indicates TRBD2, and absent DNA this call remains unverified. Germline loops: CDR1 MDHEN, CDR2 SYDVKM. The CDR3 consists of 20 residues. The CDR3 region is CASRPRARRLAGGRVDEQFF.

The chain uses TRBV20-1 and TRBJ1-1; as DNA is missing, the TRBD1 call by TCRdb cannot be tested. This CDR3 has 13 residues. Germline V gives CDR1 DFQATT, CDR2 SNEGSKA (reference sequence). The CDR3 sequence: CSARYGGATEAFF.

This clonotype is classed as medium-sized by frequency. This chain joins TRBV28 and TRBJ1-2. The length of the CDR3 is 15 residues. Germline CDR1 and CDR2: MDHEN and SYDVKM. CDR3 region: CASSLVHGTYYGYTF.

This clonotype is classed as medium-sized by frequency. CDR3 amino acids: CASSLDQGGFYTF. This chain joins TRBV5-1 and TRBJ1-2. This CDR3 contains 13 residues. Germline values: CDR1 SGHRS, CDR2 YFSETQ.

This clonotype is medium-sized (0.01 to 0.1%) by frequency. The gene calls are TRBV5-1 and TRBJ2-5; the D gene TCRdb calls, TRBD1, cannot be checked with no DNA. CDR3 length: 13 amino acids. The germline V gene encodes CDR1 SGHRS and CDR2 YFSETQ. CDR3 sequence reads: CASKPTGVVTQYF.

This clonotype is deemed medium-sized by its frequency. The CDR3 spells CASSSDRGQPQHF. The chain is built from TRBV6-2 or TRBV6-3 and TRBJ1-5; TCRdb designates TRBD1, a call that cannot be tested without DNA. Germline CDR1 MNHEY, CDR2 SVGEGT. The CDR3 loop spans 13 amino acids.

J is TRBJ1-1 and V is TRBV10-3. The CDR3 spans 13 residues. CDR1 ENHRY and CDR2 SYGVKD come from the germline V gene. CDR3 region: CAISEEKYTEAFF.

The chain couples TRBV5-1 to TRBJ1-2; TCRdb's D gene call, TRBD1, goes unchecked for lack of DNA. The germline gives CDR1 SGHRS, CDR2 YFSETQ. This CDR3 spans 16 amino acids. CDR3 sequence: CASSAPGADANYGYTF.

Considering frequency, this clonotype is medium-sized. The chain carries TRBV7-2 and TRBJ2-1; the TCRdb call, TRBD2, lacks DNA for checking. The CDR3 contains 17 residues. Germline loops: CDR1 SGHTA, CDR2 FQGNSA. The CDR3 sequence is CASSTWTSGATYNEQFF.

This sequence joins TRBV5-1 and TRBJ1-1; TCRdb's D call of TRBD1 is untestable without DNA. Germline V gene data show CDR1 as SGHRS and CDR2 as YFSETQ. The CDR3 runs to 13 residues. CDR3: CASSGGASAEAFF.

This chain connects TRBV16 to TRBJ2-1; as DNA is missing, the TRBD1 call by TCRdb cannot be tested. Per germline, CDR1 KGHSY and CDR2 FQNENV. This CDR3 comprises 16 residues. This chain's CDR3 is CASSQLGTASYNEQFF.